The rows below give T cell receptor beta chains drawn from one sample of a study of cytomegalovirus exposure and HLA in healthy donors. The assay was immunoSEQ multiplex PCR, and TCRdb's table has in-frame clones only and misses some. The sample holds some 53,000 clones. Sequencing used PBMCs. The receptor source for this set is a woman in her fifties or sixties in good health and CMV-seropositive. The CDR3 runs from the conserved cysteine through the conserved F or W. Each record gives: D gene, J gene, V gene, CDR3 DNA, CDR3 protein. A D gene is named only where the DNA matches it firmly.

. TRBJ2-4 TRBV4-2 TGTGCCAGCAGCCTAAGGGTCCCAGGGGCTGTAGCCAAAAACATTCAGTACTTC CASSLRVPGAVAKNIQYF
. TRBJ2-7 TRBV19 TGTGCCAGTAGTATGAAGACTCCCACCTACGAGCAGTACTTC CASSMKTPTYEQYF
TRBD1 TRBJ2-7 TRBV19 TGTGCCAGTAGTACCGGACAGGGGGACGAGCAGTACTTC CASSTGQGDEQYF
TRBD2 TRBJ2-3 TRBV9 TGTGCCAGCAGCGTAGGTGCGGGGGGGAATGGAGATACGCAGTATTTT CASSVGAGGNGDTQYF
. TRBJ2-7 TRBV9 TGTGCCAGCAGCCAGGGACATAATTACGAGCAGTACTTC CASSQGHNYEQYF
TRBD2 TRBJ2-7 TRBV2 TGTGCCAGCAGCCAAGGGGCTAGCGGGGGGTACGAGCAGTACTTC CASSQGASGGYEQYF
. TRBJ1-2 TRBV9 TGTGCCAGCAGCCTTAGAGGGGGCTACACCTTC CASSLRGGYTF
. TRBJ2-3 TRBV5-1 TGCGCCAGCAGCTTGGGGCAGGGTATCGTCACAGATACGCAGTATTTT CASSLGQGIVTDTQYF
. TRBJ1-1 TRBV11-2 TGTGCCAGCAGCCTAGGTTACGGTGAAGCTTTCTTT CASSLGYGEAFF
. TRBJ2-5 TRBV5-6 TGTGCCAGCAGCTTGGGAGTGCAAGAGACCCAGTACTTC CASSLGVQETQYF
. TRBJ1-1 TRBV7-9 TGTGCCAGCAGCCCCCGGACAGAAAGTACTGAAGCTTTCTTT CASSPRTESTEAFF
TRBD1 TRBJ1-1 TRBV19 TGTGCCAGTAGTTTCCTGGGACAGGGAGTCACTGAAGATTTCTTT CASSFLGQGVTEDFF
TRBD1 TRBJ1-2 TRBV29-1 TGCAGCGTTGTCGGACAGGGGCCGGCTGGCTACACCTTC CSVVGQGPAGYTF
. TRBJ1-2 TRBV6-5 TGTGCCAGCAGTAGATCGACAGAATCCTATGGCTACACCTTC CASSRSTESYGYTF
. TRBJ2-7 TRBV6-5 TGTGCCAGCAGTTACAGTTTAGCCAGCATTGTCTACGAGCAGTACTTC CASSYSLASIVYEQYF
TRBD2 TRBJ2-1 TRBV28 TGTGCCAGCAGTCCCACTAGCGGGGGGGCCTCCAATGAGCAGTTCTTC CASSPTSGGASNEQFF
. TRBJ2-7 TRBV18 TGTGCCAGCTCAGGGGGCAGCGCCTACGAGCAGTACTTC CASSGGSAYEQYF